The 23 T cell receptor beta chains in this list originate from one sample, sequenced in a study of cytomegalovirus exposure and HLA in healthy donors. The PCR contained 60 Vbeta and 13 Jbeta primers. Produced via immunoSEQ multiplex PCR; TCRdb's table is partial and in-frame only. The sample yields around 160,000 clones, around 68% seen once. The material sequenced was PBMCs. Receptors originate from a man aged 50 to 60 in good health and CMV-seronegative.

This chain uses TRBV5-1 with TRBJ1-1; 9 bases are shared with TRBD1. Trimming took 0 bases from V and 4 from J; bases not matched to a gene: 4. Looked up from germline, CDR1 is SGHRS and CDR2 is YFSETQ. The CDR3 runs 15 residues. This CDR3 is CASSLDTGGLTEAFF. Written as DNA, the CDR3 is TGCGCCAGCAGCTTGGATACAGGGGGCCTCACTGAAGCTTTCTTT.

The chain uses TRBV5-1 and TRBJ1-1; D is unclear. Per the germline V gene, CDR1 is SGHRS and CDR2 is YFSETQ. Trimming took 5 bases from V and 0 from J, leaving 8 bases between them. The CDR3 totals 13 residues. The DNA of the CDR3 is TGCGCCAGCAGGGTCGGGGTGAACACTGAAGCTTTCTTT. Encoded protein: CASRVGVNTEAFF. Based on the CDR3 plus reference TRBV5-1 and TRBJ1-1, the full variable domain is KAGVTQTPRYLIKTRGQQVTLSCSPISGHRSVSWYQQTPGQGLQFLFEYFSETQRNKGNFPGRFSGRQFSNSRSEMNVSTLELGDSALYLCASRVGVNTEAFFGQGTRLTVV.

The V gene is TRBV18, the J gene TRBJ2-5; D is unclear. Germline V gene sequence: CDR1 KGHSH, CDR2 LQKENI. The CDR3 runs to 14 residues. The V end lost 0 bases, the J end lost 5 bases, and 10 bases lay between the germline ends. The CDR3 bases are TGTGCCAGCTCACCACCAAACCCTAGTGAGACCCAGTACTTC. Amino acids: CASSPPNPSETQYF.

This sequence joins TRBV28 and TRBJ2-7, with 7 bases that match TRBD1. Germline trimming cut 5 bases from V and 3 bases from J; bases unmatched to any gene: 7. Germline-derived CDR1 and CDR2 are MDHEN and SYDVKM. The CDR3 has 14 amino acids. The CDR3 DNA reads TGTGCCAGCAGTCGACAGGGAAGGAACTACGAGCAGTACTTC. This encodes CASSRQGRNYEQYF. Drawing the rest from reference TRBV28 and TRBJ2-7, the complete variable domain is DVKVTQSSRYLVKRTGEKVFLECVQDMDHENMFWYRQDPGLGLRLIYFSYDVKMKEKGDIPEGYSVSREKKERFSLILESASTNQTSMYLCASSRQGRNYEQYFGPGTRLTVT.

The chain combines TRBV5-1 with TRBJ2-7, with 9 bases identical to TRBD1. V lost 2 bases and J lost 3; bases outside the gene matches: 3. The V gene's germline CDR1 is SGHRS and CDR2 YFSETQ. The CDR3 has 14 residues. The CDR3 loop is CASSFGDRVYEQYF. Written as DNA, the CDR3 is TGCGCCAGCAGCTTCGGGGACAGGGTCTACGAGCAGTACTTC.

V usage is TRBV5-8 and J usage is TRBJ2-5; D remains unclear. V was clipped by 0 bases and J by 7 bases, with 4 bases between them. Germline-derived CDR1 and CDR2 are SGHTS and YDEGEE. This CDR3 is built from 11 residues. CDR3 nucleotide sequence: TGTGCCAGCAGCTTGGGACTGACCCAGTACTTC. It yields the protein CASSLGLTQYF.

The table lists this clone with a few counts. This chain connects TRBV11-2 to TRBJ1-2, with D perhaps matching TRBD1 (6 bases). The V end lost 5 bases, the J end lost 8 bases, and 15 bases lay between the germline ends. The CDR3 is 13 amino acids. Germline V CDR1 and CDR2: SGHAT, FQNNGV. For the CDR3, the DNA is TGTGCCAGCAGCGCGGTACGGGGGGCCGGCTACACCTTC. Amino acid sequence: CASSAVRGAGYTF.

The chain has TRBV6-1 and TRBJ1-2; D is undetermined. Per germline, CDR1 MNHNS and CDR2 SASEGT. CDR3 size: 14 residues. Trimming removed 2 bases from V and 7 bases from J, with 14 bases in between. The CDR3, as DNA: TGTGCCAGCAGTGAAAATTGGGAGGGAGGTGGCTACACCTTC. Translating gives CASSENWEGGGYTF.

In its sample, this clone was seen once. V and J are TRBV6-6 and TRBJ1-5; D unclear. Germline CDR1 is MNHNY and CDR2 is SVGAGI (reference sequence). This CDR3 is built from 13 residues. Trimming took 6 bases from V and 3 from J, leaving 9 bases between them. In DNA form, the CDR3 reads TGTGCCAGCAGCGCCCAGAACAATCAGCCCCAGCATTTT. Protein: CASSAQNNQPQHF.

The chain links TRBV2 to TRBJ2-3; D not certain. V was clipped by 6 bases and J by 6 bases, with 4 bases between them. The CDR3 totals 10 residues. Germline assignment: CDR1 SNHLY and CDR2 FYNNEI. The CDR3 nucleotides read TGTGCCAGCAGGGAGGATACGCAGTATTTT. As protein: CASREDTQYF.

The chain links TRBV7-9 to TRBJ1-1; 7 bases align to TRBD1. Looked up from germline, CDR1 is SEHNR and CDR2 is FQNEAQ (reference sequence). This CDR3 is built from 12 residues. The J segment lost 6 bases and the V segment lost 5 bases, leaving 3 bases of the junction unmatched. CDR3 residues: CASSHDRAEAFF. In DNA, the CDR3 is TGTGCCAGCAGCCATGACAGGGCTGAAGCTTTCTTT.

This sequence joins TRBV9 and TRBJ1-2; the D is unclear. CDR1 is SGDLS and CDR2 is YYNGEE in the germline V gene. The length of the CDR3 is 13 residues. V gave up 3 bases and J gave up 2 bases, with 8 bases separating them. CDR3 in amino acids: CASSARANYGYTF. The CDR3 DNA sequence: TGTGCCAGCAGCGCGCGGGCCAACTATGGCTACACCTTC. The complete variable domain, with remaining parts taken from reference TRBV9 and TRBJ1-2, reads DSGVTQTPKHLITATGQRVTLRCSPRSGDLSVYWYQQSLDQGLQFLIQYYNGEERAKGNILERFSAQQFPDLHSELNLSSLELGDSALYFCASSARANYGYTFGSGTRLTVV.

In this sample, this clone turned up once. The chain combines TRBV5-1 with TRBJ2-5; weak D call: TRBD1 (5 bases). This CDR3 region has 14 residues. The germline gives CDR1 SGHRS, CDR2 YFSETQ. Trimming removed 0 bases at V and 4 bases at J, with 10 bases between. This chain's CDR3 is CASSLGGLSETQYF. The CDR3 nucleotides read TGCGCCAGCAGCTTGGGGGGCCTATCAGAGACCCAGTACTTC.

The rearrangement uses TRBV5-8 and TRBJ1-6; 8 nucleotides agree with TRBD1. This CDR3 is 14 amino acids long. In germline, CDR1 is SGHTS, CDR2 YDEGEE. J gave up 7 bases and V 3 bases, and 3 bases lay outside the gene matches. CDR3 DNA sequence: TGTGCCAGCAGCTCAGGACAGGGCAATTCACCCCTCCACTTT. This sequence encodes CASSSGQGNSPLHF. The full variable domain, rest sourced from reference TRBV5-8 and TRBJ1-6, is EAGVTQSPTHLIKTRGQQATLRCSPISGHTSVYWYQQALGLGLQFLLWYDEGEERNRGNFPPRFSGRQFPNYSSELNVNALELEDSALYLCASSSGQGNSPLHFGNGTRLTVT.

This clone was observed once. The chain carries TRBV10-1 and TRBJ2-1; 7 bases fit TRBD2. V shed 7 bases, J shed 0 bases, and the junction held 3 bases outside the gene matches. This CDR3 is built from 14 residues. Germline lookup yields CDR1 WNHNN and CDR2 SYGVQD (reference sequence). The CDR3 is CASNGGSSYNEQFF. Written as DNA, the CDR3 is TGCGCCAGCAACGGGGGGAGCTCCTACAATGAGCAGTTCTTC.

This clone occurred a few times. V is TRBV7-9 and J is TRBJ2-3; 11 positions agree with TRBD2. Per the germline V gene, CDR1 is SEHNR and CDR2 is FQNEAQ (reference sequence). V was pared by 9 bases and J by 0 bases, with 2 bases of the junction left unmatched. The CDR3 extends over 14 amino acids. The CDR3 is CASLAGGSTDTQYF. Written as DNA, the CDR3 is TGTGCCAGTCTAGCGGGGGGTAGCACAGATACGCAGTATTTT.

The chain is built from TRBV6-4 and TRBJ1-6; no firm D call. Trimming pared 4 bases from V and 0 bases from J, leaving 7 bases between. Per germline, CDR1 MRHNA and CDR2 SNTAGT. The CDR3 is 15 residues long. The CDR3 DNA reads as TGTGCCAGCAGTGCACAGAGCTCCTATAATTCACCCCTCCACTTT. Protein sequence: CASSAQSSYNSPLHF.

Comment on this clone: Other DNA sequences in this sample translate to the same CDR3. The chain uses TRBV29-1 and TRBJ1-1; D is perhaps TRBD1 (6 bases). The V and J ends lost 3 bases and 1 base respectively, with 6 bases between them. The V gene's germline CDR1 is SQVTM and CDR2 ANQGSEA. This CDR3 has 12 residues. CDR3: CSVDRGNTEAFF. DNA for the CDR3: TGCAGCGTTGACAGGGGGAACACTGAAGCTTTCTTT.

In the case of this clone: Sequence at one end of the junction differs from germline and may be a read error. This rearrangement joins TRBV25-1 to TRBJ1-2; 8 bases agree with TRBD1. Germline V gene data show CDR1 as MGHDK and CDR2 as SYGVNS. The CDR3 runs to 16 residues. In DNA, the CDR3 is TGTGCCAGCAATGAAGGGGGGGCAGGGGGCGTCTATGGCTACACCTTC. Translated, it gives CASNEGGAGGVYGYTF.

The rearrangement joins TRBV28 to TRBJ1-5; TRBD1 might be the D (6 bases). Trimming removed 6 bases from V and 1 base from J, with 10 bases in between. This CDR3 has 14 amino acids. Germline V gene lookup returns CDR1 MDHEN and CDR2 SYDVKM. The CDR3: CASSQTGSNQPQHF. The CDR3 DNA reads TGTGCCAGCAGCCAAACAGGGAGCAATCAGCCCCAGCATTTT.

This clone appeared once. CDR3 sequence (DNA): TGTGCCAGCAGTCCTCCCCGGGGAGGGAACTATGGCTACACCTTC. Its translation: CASSPPRGGNYGYTF. The chain couples TRBV28 to TRBJ1-2; D gene ambiguous. Looked up from germline, CDR1 is MDHEN and CDR2 is SYDVKM. V was cut by 5 bases and J by 2 bases, with 15 bases left in between. The CDR3 has 15 residues.

This clone was found a few times. The chain combines TRBV5-1 with TRBJ2-5; TRBD1 matches at 9 bases. The CDR3 extends over 15 amino acids. The V segment lost 6 bases and the J segment 5 bases; nucleotides outside the gene matches: 11. CDR1 is SGHRS, CDR2 YFSETQ, per germline. DNA for the CDR3: TGCGCCAGCACCTTTTTCGACAGGGGGGACGAGACCCAGTACTTC. It codes for CASTFFDRGDETQYF.

The rearrangement uses TRBV5-6 and TRBJ2-5; 8 nucleotides match TRBD1. In germline, CDR1 is SGHDT, CDR2 YYEEEE. After removal of 2 bases from V and 5 bases from J, the junction contained 11 bases not matched to a gene. The CDR3 totals 16 residues. This CDR3 is CASSFRPTGGRETQYF. The CDR3 DNA reads as TGTGCCAGCAGCTTTCGTCCAACAGGGGGGAGGGAGACCCAGTACTTC.